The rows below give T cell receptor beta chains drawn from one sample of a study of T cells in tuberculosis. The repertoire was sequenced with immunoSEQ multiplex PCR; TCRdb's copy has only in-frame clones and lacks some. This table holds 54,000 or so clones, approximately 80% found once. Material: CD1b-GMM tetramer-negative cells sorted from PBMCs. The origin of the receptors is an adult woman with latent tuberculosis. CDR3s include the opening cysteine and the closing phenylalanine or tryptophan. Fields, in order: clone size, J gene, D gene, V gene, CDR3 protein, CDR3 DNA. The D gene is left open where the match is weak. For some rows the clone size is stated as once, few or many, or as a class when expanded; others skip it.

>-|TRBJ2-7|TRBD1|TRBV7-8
CASSLQGQGDYEQYF
TGTGCCAGCAGCTTACAGGGACAGGGGGACTACGAGCAGTACTTC
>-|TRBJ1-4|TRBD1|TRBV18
CASYRDRDEKLFF
TGTGCCAGCTACCGGGACAGAGATGAAAAACTGTTTTTT
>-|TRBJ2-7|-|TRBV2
CASRQYLYEQYF
TGTGCCAGTCGACAGTATCTCTACGAGCAGTACTTC
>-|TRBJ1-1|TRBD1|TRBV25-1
CASSDNRGRMNTEAFF
TGTGCCAGCAGTGATAACAGGGGGCGCATGAACACTGAAGCTTTCTTT
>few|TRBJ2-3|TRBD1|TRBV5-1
CASKSQGTGSTDTQYF
TGCGCCAGCAAGTCCCAAGGGACAGGGAGCACAGATACGCAGTATTTT
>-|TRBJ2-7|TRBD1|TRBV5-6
CASSSGQGDYEQYF
TGTGCCAGCAGCTCGGGACAGGGGGATTACGAGCAGTACTTC
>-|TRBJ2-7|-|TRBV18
CASSPDSPFEQYF
TGTGCCAGCTCACCAGACAGTCCCTTCGAGCAGTACTTC
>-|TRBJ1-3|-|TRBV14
CASRKSGLADTIYF
TGTGCCAGCAGAAAGTCAGGGTTGGCGGACACCATATATTTT
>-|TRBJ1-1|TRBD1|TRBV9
CASSLGAGGTEAFF
TGTGCCAGCAGCTTGGGGGCAGGGGGAACTGAAGCTTTCTTT
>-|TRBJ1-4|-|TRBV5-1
CASSLQGSGNEKLFF
TGCGCCAGCAGCTTGCAGGGCTCGGGTAATGAAAAACTGTTTTTT
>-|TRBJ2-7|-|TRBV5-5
CASSPLVGRSYEQYF
TGTGCCAGCAGCCCTCTAGTAGGTCGCTCCTACGAGCAGTACTTC
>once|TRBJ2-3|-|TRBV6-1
CASSESPGRDTQYF
TGTGCCAGCAGTGAATCCCCTGGCAGAGATACGCAGTATTTT
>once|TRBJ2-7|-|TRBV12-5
CASGLTGPPGGYEQYF
TGTGCTAGTGGTTTGACGGGCCCTCCCGGAGGCTACGAGCAGTACTTC
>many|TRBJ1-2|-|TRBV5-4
CASSWARDRDGYTF
TGTGCCAGCAGCTGGGCCAGGGATAGGGATGGCTACACCTTC
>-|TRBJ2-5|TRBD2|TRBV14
CASSQEDGRPIWTQYF
TGTGCCAGCAGCCAAGAGGACGGGAGGCCTATCTGGACCCAGTACTTC
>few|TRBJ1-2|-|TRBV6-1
CASSEEGGGNYGYTF
TGTGCCAGCAGTGAAGAGGGTGGAGGGAACTATGGCTACACCTTC
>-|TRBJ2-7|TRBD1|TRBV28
CASRDRGGHEQYF
TGTGCCAGCAGAGACAGGGGGGGACACGAGCAGTACTTC
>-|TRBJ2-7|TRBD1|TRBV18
CASSPQGATGEQYF
TGTGCCAGCTCACCACAGGGGGCAACGGGCGAGCAGTACTTC
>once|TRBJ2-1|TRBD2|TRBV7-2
CASSFHSGRGSYNEQFF
TGTGCCAGCAGCTTCCATAGCGGGAGAGGGTCCTACAATGAGCAGTTCTTC
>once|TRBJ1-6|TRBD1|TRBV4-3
CASSLQGNSPLHF
TGCGCCAGCAGCCTACAGGGGAATTCACCCCTCCACTTT
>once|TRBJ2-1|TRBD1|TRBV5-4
CASSLDRGTYNEQFF
TGTGCCAGCAGCTTGGACAGGGGCACCTACAATGAGCAGTTCTTC
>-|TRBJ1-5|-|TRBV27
CASSLSGISNQPQHF
TGTGCCAGCAGTTTATCCGGGATCAGCAATCAGCCCCAGCATTTT
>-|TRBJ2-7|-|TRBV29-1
CSAGPGAGVGVQYF
TGCAGCGCTGGGCCTGGGGCAGGTGTAGGGGTGCAGTACTTC
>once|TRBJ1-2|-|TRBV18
CASSESGQDYGYTF
TGTGCCAGCTCTGAGAGCGGGCAGGACTATGGCTACACCTTC
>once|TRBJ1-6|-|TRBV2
CASRGHTDSPLHF
TGTGCCAGCAGGGGCCACACCGATTCACCCCTCCACTTT
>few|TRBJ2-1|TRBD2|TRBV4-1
CASSQLPSGSTHNEQFF
TGCGCCAGCAGCCAACTCCCTAGCGGGAGTACCCACAATGAGCAGTTCTTC
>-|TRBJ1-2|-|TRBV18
CASSPVSGAPGGYTF
TGTGCCAGCTCACCAGTGAGTGGGGCTCCCGGTGGCTACACCTTC
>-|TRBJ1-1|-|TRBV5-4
CASSPAGGGGTEAFF
TGTGCCAGCAGCCCAGCAGGAGGGGGGGGAACTGAAGCTTTCTTT
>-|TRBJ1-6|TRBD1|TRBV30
CAWRAVVGSQQGNSPLHF
TGTGCCTGGAGAGCAGTGGTGGGCTCCCAACAGGGGAATTCACCCCTCCACTTT
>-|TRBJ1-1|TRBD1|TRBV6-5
CASSLETGVGTEAFF
TGTGCCAGCAGTCTCGAAACAGGGGTGGGCACTGAAGCTTTCTTT
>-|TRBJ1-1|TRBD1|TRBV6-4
CASSADRGNTEAFF
TGTGCCAGCAGTGCGGACAGGGGCAACACTGAAGCTTTCTTT
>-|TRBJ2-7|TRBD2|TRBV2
CASWVELAGPYEQYF
TGTGCCAGCTGGGTGGAACTAGCGGGACCCTACGAGCAGTACTTC
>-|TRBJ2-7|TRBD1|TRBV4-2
CASSPWTGRYEQYF
TGTGCCAGCAGCCCATGGACAGGTCGCTACGAGCAGTACTTC
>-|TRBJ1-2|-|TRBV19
CASSTTGNSYGYTF
TGTGCCAGTAGTACCACAGGGAATTCCTATGGCTACACCTTC
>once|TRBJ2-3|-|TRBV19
CASSKAASTDTQYF
TGTGCCAGTAGTAAGGCGGCCAGCACAGATACGCAGTATTTT
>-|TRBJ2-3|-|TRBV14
CASTPGPRDTQYF
TGTGCCAGCACCCCGGGTCCAAGAGATACGCAGTATTTT
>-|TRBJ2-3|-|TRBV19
CASTPRGWADTQYF
TGTGCCAGTACCCCCCGGGGGTGGGCAGATACGCAGTATTTT
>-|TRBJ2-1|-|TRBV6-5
CASSPRSGYYNEQFF
TGTGCCAGCAGCCCGCGCAGCGGGTACTACAATGAGCAGTTCTTC
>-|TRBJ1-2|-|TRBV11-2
CASSLDTGYGYTF
TGTGCCAGCAGCTTAGATACAGGGTATGGCTACACCTTC
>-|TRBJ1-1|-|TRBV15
CATSGLLQGLGNTEAFF
TGTGCCACCAGCGGCCTTCTACAGGGACTAGGGAACACTGAAGCTTTCTTT
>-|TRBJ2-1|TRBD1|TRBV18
CASSPGQGQPYNEQFF
TGTGCCAGCTCACCAGGACAGGGCCAGCCCTACAATGAGCAGTTCTTC
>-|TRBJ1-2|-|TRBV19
CASSISRGVEYGYTF
TGTGCCAGTAGTATAAGTAGGGGCGTAGAATATGGCTACACCTTC